The rows below give T cell receptor beta chains drawn from one sample of a study of CD8+CD57+ T cells in acquired aplastic anemia. TCRdb independently ran MiXCR on the reads; one entry per CDR3 protein. Among 200,000 to 250,000 distinct CDR3 sequences listed, 60% to 65% were seen once. Source material: sorted CD4+, CD8+, or CD8+CD57+ T cells (not recorded which) from PBMCs. These receptors were taken from a human donor in good health. The CDR3 runs from the conserved cysteine through the conserved F or W. D genes are given only for firm matches. Clone size is stated in some rows and not others, as once, few, many or a class when expanded.

v_gene	abundance	j_gene	d_gene	CDR3nt	CDR3aa
TRBV12-3/TRBV12-4	once	TRBJ1-1	NA	TGTGCCAGCATCCTAGCTGGGGGAGGGACTGAAGCTTTCTTT	CASILAGGGTEAFF
TRBV9	once	TRBJ1-1	NA	TGTGCCAGCAGCGTAGGGGACTGGCGGAACACTGAAGCTTTCTTT	CASSVGDWRNTEAFF
TRBV15	NA	TRBJ2-7	NA	TGTGCCACCAGCAGAGATTGGCGCCTGAGCTACGAGCAGTACTTC	CATSRDWRLSYEQYF
TRBV25-1	NA	TRBJ2-2	NA	TGTGCCAGCAGTGCCACAGGGATAGGCGGGGAGCTGTTTTTT	CASSATGIGGELFF
TRBV4-2	NA	TRBJ2-7	NA	TGTGCCAGCAGCCAAGATAGGGCGGGCTCCTACGAGCAGTACTTC	CASSQDRAGSYEQYF
TRBV7-9	NA	TRBJ2-1	TRBD2	TGTGCCAGCAGCTTACTAGCGGGAGTGGAGGGTGAGCAGTTCTTC	CASSLLAGVEGEQFF
TRBV14	NA	TRBJ2-7	TRBD1	TGTGCCAGCAGCCAACAGGGGGCGAACTCCTACGAGCAGTACTTC	CASSQQGANSYEQYF
TRBV19	few	TRBJ2-7	NA	TGTGCCAGTAGGGCAGGGGTGAGCGAGCAGTACTTC	CASRAGVSEQYF
TRBV2	NA	TRBJ1-1	TRBD1	TGTGCCACGTCTAGGGGGCAGTTTCCCAACACTGAAGCTTTCTTT	CATSRGQFPNTEAFF
TRBV14	NA	TRBJ2-7	TRBD2	TGTGCCAGCAGCTCCGCGGGACTAGCGGATACCTCCTACGAGCAGTACTTC	CASSSAGLADTSYEQYF
TRBV15	NA	TRBJ2-1	TRBD2	TGTGCCACCAGCGCCGGCGGGGGGCCGTACAATGAGCAGTTCTTC	CATSAGGGPYNEQFF
TRBV20-1	NA	TRBJ2-7	NA	TGCAGTGCTCATTCCGGAGGCGAGCAGTACTTC	CSAHSGGEQYF
TRBV20-1	NA	TRBJ1-4	TRBD1	TGCAGTGCGAATTGGGGGACAGAGAATGAAAAACTGTTTTTT	CSANWGTENEKLFF
TRBV19	NA	TRBJ1-2	NA	TGTGCCAGTAGTATTGTTGGGAGGGACTATGGCTACACCTTC	CASSIVGRDYGYTF
TRBV10-3	NA	TRBJ1-2	NA	TGTGCCATCACAGACAACTCGGGTGGCTACACCTTC	CAITDNSGGYTF
TRBV10-3	NA	TRBJ2-7	NA	TGTGCCATCAGTGAGTCGTGGCGGGGTAGCGAGCAGTACTTC	CAISESWRGSEQYF
TRBV7-9	NA	TRBJ1-2	TRBD1	TGTGCCAGCAGAACCCAGGGGGCGGATGGCTACACCTTC	CASRTQGADGYTF
TRBV5-8	NA	TRBJ1-2	TRBD1	TGCGCCAGCAGCTTGGACAGGGATTTCATATCTGGCTACACCTTC	CASSLDRDFISGYTF
TRBV7-3	NA	TRBJ2-7	NA	TGTGCCAGCAGCTTAATTTTCACGGCTCCCGGATCCGGCGAGCAGTACTTC	CASSLIFTAPGSGEQYF
TRBV10-1	NA	TRBJ2-1	NA	TGCGCCAGCAGTGAGGAAGGAACCACGGAAAAGAATGAGCAGTTCTTC	CASSEEGTTEKNEQFF
TRBV5-1	NA	TRBJ2-1	TRBD2	TGCGCCAGCAGCTTGGCCGGAGTAGCGGGGGAGCAGTTCTTC	CASSLAGVAGEQFF
TRBV7-9	NA	TRBJ2-1	TRBD1	TGTGCCAGCAGCTTTAGGGGACAGGGGTACAATGAGCAGTTCTTC	CASSFRGQGYNEQFF
TRBV24-1	NA	TRBJ1-2	NA	TGTGCCACCAGTGGCTTCAGCGGCTACACCTTC	CATSGFSGYTF
TRBV20-1	many	TRBJ2-2	TRBD1	TGCAGTGCCGCGGGGACAGGGGGGACCGGGGAGCTGTTTTTT	CSAAGTGGTGELFF
TRBV20-1	NA	TRBJ2-7	TRBD1	TGCAGTGCTAGGCCCGTCAGACAGGGCTACAACTACGAGCAGTACTTC	CSARPVRQGYNYEQYF
TRBV7-2	NA	TRBJ2-7	TRBD1	TGTGCCAGCAGCTTAGGGAAAGACAGGGGCCAACCCTACGAGCAGTACTTC	CASSLGKDRGQPYEQYF
TRBV18	many	TRBJ2-7	NA	TGTGCCAGCTCACCAACAGCCTACGAGCAGTACTTC	CASSPTAYEQYF
TRBV6-6	many	TRBJ1-1	TRBD1	TGTGCCAGCAGTTACCCTGGGACAGGGGGCACTGAAGCTTTCTTT	CASSYPGTGGTEAFF
TRBV29-1	NA	TRBJ1-1	NA	TGCAGCTGTGAAACAGGGCTGAACACTGAAGCTTTCTTT	CSCETGLNTEAFF
TRBV4-1	NA	TRBJ2-1	TRBD1	TGCGCCAGCAGCCAACGACAGGGAAATGAGCAGTTCTTC	CASSQRQGNEQFF